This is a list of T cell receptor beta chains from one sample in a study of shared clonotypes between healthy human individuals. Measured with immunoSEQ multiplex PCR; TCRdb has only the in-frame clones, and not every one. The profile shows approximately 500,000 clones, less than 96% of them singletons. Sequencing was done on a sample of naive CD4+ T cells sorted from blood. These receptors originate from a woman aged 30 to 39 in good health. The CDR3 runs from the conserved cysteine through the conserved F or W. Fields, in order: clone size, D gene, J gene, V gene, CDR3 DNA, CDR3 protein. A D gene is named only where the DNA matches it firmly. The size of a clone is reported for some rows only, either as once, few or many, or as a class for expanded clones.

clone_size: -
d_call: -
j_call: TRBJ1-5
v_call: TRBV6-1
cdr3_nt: TGTGCCAGCAGTGAAATCCCCCGCTCCGGGGGGCTATATCAGCCCCAGCATTTT
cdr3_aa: CASSEIPRSGGLYQPQHF

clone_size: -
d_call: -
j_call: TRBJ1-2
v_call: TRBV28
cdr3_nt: TGTGCCAGCAGTTTAGGGGGGGCTAATGACTATGGCTACACCTTC
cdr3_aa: CASSLGGANDYGYTF

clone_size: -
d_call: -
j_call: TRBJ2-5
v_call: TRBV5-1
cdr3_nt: TGCGCCAGCAGCCCGCAAAGCCACGAAGAGACCCAGTACTTC
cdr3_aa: CASSPQSHEETQYF

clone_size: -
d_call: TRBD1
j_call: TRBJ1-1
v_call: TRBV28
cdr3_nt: TGTGCCAGCAGTTTGGGACAGGGGAACACTGAAGCTTTCTTT
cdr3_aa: CASSLGQGNTEAFF

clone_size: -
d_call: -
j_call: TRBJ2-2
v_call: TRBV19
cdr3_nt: TGTGCCAGTAGGGACAGGAACACCGGGGAGCTGTTTTTT
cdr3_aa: CASRDRNTGELFF

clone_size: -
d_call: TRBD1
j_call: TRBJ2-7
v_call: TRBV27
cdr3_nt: TGTGCCAGCAGCTCCCGACAGGGGGCGACCTACGAGCAGTACTTC
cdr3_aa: CASSSRQGATYEQYF

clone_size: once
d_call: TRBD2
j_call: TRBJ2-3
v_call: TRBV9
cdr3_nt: TGTGCCAGCAGCGTCTCCCCCCGGGAGGATACAGATACGCAGTATTTT
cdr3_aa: CASSVSPREDTDTQYF

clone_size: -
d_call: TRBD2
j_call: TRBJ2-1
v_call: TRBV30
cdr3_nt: TGTGCCTGGAGCCCAACCTCGACTAGCGGGTATGGTGAGCAGTTCTTC
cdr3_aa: CAWSPTSTSGYGEQFF

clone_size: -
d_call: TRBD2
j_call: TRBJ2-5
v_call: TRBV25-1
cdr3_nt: TGTGCCAGCAGTACGCTAGCGGCTCAAGAGACCCAGTACTTC
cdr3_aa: CASSTLAAQETQYF

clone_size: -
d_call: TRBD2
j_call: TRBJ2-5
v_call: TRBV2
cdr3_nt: TGTGCCAGCAGTGCTTTACTAGCGGGAGGGCCAGAGACCCAGTACTTC
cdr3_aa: CASSALLAGGPETQYF

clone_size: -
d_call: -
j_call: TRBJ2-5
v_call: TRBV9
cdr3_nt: TGTGCCAGCAGCGTAGGCCGAAGACGGGAGAGGGAGACCCAGTACTTC
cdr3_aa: CASSVGRRRERETQYF

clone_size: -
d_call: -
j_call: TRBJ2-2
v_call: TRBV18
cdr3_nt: TGTGCCAGCTCACCAAGTTTTGGCGGGGAGCTGTTTTTT
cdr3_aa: CASSPSFGGELFF

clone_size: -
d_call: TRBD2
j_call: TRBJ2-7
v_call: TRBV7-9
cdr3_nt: TGTGCCAGCAGCTCATTAGCGGGAGGGGGCCCGGGGGGCGAGCAGTACTTC
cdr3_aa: CASSSLAGGGPGGEQYF

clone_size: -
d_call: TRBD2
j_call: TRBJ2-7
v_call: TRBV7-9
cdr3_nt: TGTGCCAGCAGCTTGTCTAGCGGGTATGACGAGCAGTACTTC
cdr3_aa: CASSLSSGYDEQYF

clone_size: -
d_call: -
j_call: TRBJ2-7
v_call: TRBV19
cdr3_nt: TGTGCCAGTAGTAGACCCGGGACCAACCTGGGGGAGCAGTACTTC
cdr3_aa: CASSRPGTNLGEQYF

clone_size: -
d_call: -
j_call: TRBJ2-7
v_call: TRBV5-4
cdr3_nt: TGTGCCAGCAGCTTGGGTATTGGCTACGAGCAGTACTTC
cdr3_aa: CASSLGIGYEQYF

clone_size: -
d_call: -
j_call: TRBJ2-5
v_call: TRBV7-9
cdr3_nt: TGTGCCAGCAGCTTAGGCGGATACAGGCCCGGCGAGACCCAGTACTTC
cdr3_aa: CASSLGGYRPGETQYF

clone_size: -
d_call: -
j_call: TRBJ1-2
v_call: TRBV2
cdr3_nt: TGTGCCAGCGAAACAGAAAACTATGGCTACACCTTC
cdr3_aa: CASETENYGYTF

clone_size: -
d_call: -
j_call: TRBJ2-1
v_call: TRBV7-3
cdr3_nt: TGTGCCAGCAGCTTAAGTTCCTCAGGGGTCGAGCAGTTCTTC
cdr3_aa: CASSLSSSGVEQFF

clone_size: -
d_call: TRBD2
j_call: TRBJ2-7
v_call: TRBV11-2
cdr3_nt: TGTGCCAGCAGCGATCGTTGGGGGGAGGGCTCCTACGAGCAGTACTTC
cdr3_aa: CASSDRWGEGSYEQYF

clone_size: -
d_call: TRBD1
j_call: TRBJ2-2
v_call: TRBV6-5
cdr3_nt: TGTGCCAGCAGTCCCGACAGGGTGAACACCGGGGAGCTGTTTTTT
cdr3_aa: CASSPDRVNTGELFF

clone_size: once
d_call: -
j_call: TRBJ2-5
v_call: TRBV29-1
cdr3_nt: TGCAGCGTTGAAGATCGGGGCAGGGCCCAAGAGACCCAGTACTTC
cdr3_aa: CSVEDRGRAQETQYF

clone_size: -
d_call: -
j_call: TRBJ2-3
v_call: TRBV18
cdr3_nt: TGTGCCAGCTCACCAGGGGTCACAGATACGCAGTATTTT
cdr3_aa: CASSPGVTDTQYF

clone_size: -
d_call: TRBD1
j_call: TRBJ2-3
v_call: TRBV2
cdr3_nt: TGTGCCAGCAGATGGACAGGGGTGTTGGATACGCAGTATTTT
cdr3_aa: CASRWTGVLDTQYF

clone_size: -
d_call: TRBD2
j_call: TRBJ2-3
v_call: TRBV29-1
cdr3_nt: TGCAGCGTTGATGGAGCGGGAAGCACAGATACGCAGTATTTT
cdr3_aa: CSVDGAGSTDTQYF

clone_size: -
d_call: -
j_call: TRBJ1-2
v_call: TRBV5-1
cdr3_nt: TGCGCCAGCAGCTTGGATGGACCGACCGGTGGCTACACCTTC
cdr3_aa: CASSLDGPTGGYTF

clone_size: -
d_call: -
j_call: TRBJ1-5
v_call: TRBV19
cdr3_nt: TGTGCCAGTAGTATTAATGGTCAGCCCCAGCATTTT
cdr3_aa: CASSINGQPQHF

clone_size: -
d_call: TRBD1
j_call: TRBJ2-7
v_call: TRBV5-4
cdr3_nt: TGTGCCAGCAGCTTTAACAGGGGGTGGTACGAGCAGTACTTC
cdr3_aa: CASSFNRGWYEQYF

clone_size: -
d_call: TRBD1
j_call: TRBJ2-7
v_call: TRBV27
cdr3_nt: TGTGCCAGCGGATCCGACAGGGCAATGGGCGAGCAGTACTTC
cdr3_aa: CASGSDRAMGEQYF

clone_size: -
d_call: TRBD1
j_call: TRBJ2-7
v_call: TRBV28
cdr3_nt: TGTGCCAGCAGTCTACGGACAGGGGGCTTGTCCTACGAGCAGTACTTC
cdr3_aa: CASSLRTGGLSYEQYF

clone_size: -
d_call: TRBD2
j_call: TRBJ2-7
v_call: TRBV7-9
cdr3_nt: TGTGCCAGCAGCTCTTTCAGCGGGAGGGCCAGGAACGAGCAGTACTTC
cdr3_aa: CASSSFSGRARNEQYF

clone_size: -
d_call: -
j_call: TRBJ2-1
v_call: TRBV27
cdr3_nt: TGTGCCAGCAGTTTAAGGGCAGCCGTCAATGAGCAGTTCTTC
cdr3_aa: CASSLRAAVNEQFF

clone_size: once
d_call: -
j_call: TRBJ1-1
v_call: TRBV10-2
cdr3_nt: TGCGCCAGCAGTGAATCTCGAGACACTGAAGCTTTCTTT
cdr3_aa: CASSESRDTEAFF

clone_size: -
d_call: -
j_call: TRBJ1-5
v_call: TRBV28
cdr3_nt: TGTGCCAGCAGGGGCGGGGTTAGCAATCAGCCCCAGCATTTT
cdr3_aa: CASRGGVSNQPQHF

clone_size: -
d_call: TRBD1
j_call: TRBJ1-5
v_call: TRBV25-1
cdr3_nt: TGTGCCAGCAGTGAATCCGGACAGGTGCTTCAGCCCCAGCATTTT
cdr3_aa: CASSESGQVLQPQHF

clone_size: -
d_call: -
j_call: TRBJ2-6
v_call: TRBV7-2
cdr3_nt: TGTGCCAGCAGCCGAACGAAAATACAGAATTCTGGGGCCAACGTCCTGACTTTC
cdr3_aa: CASSRTKIQNSGANVLTF

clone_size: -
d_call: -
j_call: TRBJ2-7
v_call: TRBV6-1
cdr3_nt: TGTGCCAGCGGCACAGCTTCCTACGAGCAGTACTTC
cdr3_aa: CASGTASYEQYF

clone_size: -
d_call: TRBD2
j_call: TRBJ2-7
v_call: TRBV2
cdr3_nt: TGTGCCAGCTCTGACGGGAGGATGTACGAGCAGTACTTC
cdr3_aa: CASSDGRMYEQYF

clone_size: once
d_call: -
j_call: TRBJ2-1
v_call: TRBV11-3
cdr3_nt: TGTGCCAGCAGCTTATCCCATAACAATGAGCAGTTCTTC
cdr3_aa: CASSLSHNNEQFF

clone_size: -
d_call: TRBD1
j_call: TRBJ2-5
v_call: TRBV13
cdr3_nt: TGTGCCAGCAGCTTAGGGACAGGGGCGCAAGAGACCCAGTACTTC
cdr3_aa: CASSLGTGAQETQYF

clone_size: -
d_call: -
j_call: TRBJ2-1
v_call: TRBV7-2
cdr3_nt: TGTGCCAGCAGCTTAGTGGACTTGTCAGGGTTTGAGCAGTTCTTC
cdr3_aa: CASSLVDLSGFEQFF